This T cell receptor (beta chain) was obtained from a study of regulatory T cells in long-lasting Graves disease. Notes on the study in general: Less diverse TCR repertoires were seen in persistent Graves' patients than in newly diagnosed ones.

Arm-PCR of CDR3 regions with iRepertoire HTBI primers generated TCR beta libraries. TCRdb ran MiXCR on the multiplex PCR reads and lists one entry per CDR3 protein. The repertoire includes about 420,000 distinct CDR3 sequences, around 20% of them detected once, and over 25% sits in the top ten. In the case of this clonotype: What it binds is not known.

As for time point: persistent/refractory GD, antithyroid drugs over 5 years with positive TRAb. Construction of the TCR library relied on RNA isolated from PBMCs. The CDR3 is made up of 15 amino acids. The V and J ends lost 1 base and 3 bases respectively, with 13 bases between them. Germline V gene data show CDR1 as SGHTA and CDR2 as FQGNSA. The sequence derives from a female donor with Graves disease. Sequences were derived from peripheral blood mononuclear cells (PBMCs), sampled when the disease was refractory, from a patient treated with antithyroid drugs. V is TRBV7-2 and J is TRBJ2-7; TRBD1 or TRBD2 may be the D gene (5 bases each). CDR3 amino acids: CASSLEGPGVYEQYF. CDR3 sequence (DNA): TGTGCCAGCAGCTTAGAGGGACCCGGCGTCTACGAGCAGTACTTC.